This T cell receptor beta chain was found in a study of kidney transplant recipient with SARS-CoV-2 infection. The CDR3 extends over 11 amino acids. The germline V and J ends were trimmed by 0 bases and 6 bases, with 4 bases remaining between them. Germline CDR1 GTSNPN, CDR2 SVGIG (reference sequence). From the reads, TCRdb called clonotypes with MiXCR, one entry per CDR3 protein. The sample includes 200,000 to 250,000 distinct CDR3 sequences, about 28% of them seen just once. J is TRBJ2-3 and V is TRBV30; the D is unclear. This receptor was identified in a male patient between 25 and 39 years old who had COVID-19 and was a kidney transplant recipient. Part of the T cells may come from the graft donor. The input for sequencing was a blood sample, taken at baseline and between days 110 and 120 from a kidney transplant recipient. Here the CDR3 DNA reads TGTGCCTGGAGTGTAGGGGATACGCAGTATTTT. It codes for CAWSVGDTQYF. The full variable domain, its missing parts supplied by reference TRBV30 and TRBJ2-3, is SQTIHQWPATLVQPVGSPLSLECTVEGTSNPNLYWYRQAAGRGLQLLFYSVGIGQISSEVPQNLSASRPQDRQFILSSKKLLLSDSGFYLCAWSVGDTQYFGPGTRLTVL.